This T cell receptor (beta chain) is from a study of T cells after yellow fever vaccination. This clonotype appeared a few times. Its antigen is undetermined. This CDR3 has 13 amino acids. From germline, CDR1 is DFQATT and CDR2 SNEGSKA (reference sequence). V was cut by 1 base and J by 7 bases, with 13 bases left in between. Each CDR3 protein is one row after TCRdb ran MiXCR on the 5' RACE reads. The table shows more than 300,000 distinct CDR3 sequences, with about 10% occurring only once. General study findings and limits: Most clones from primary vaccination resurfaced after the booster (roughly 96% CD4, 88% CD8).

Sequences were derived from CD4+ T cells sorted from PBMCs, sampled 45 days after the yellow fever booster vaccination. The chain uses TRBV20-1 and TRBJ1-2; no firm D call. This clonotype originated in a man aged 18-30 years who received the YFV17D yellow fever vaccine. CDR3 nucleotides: TGCAGTGCTAGAGTTTGGGAAGGAATTGGCTACACCTTC. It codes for CSARVWEGIGYTF.